Below are 22 T cell receptor beta chains sequenced from a single sample in a study of regulatory T cells in long-lasting Graves disease. Researchers made TCR beta libraries by using iRepertoire HTBI primers and running Arm-PCR on CDR3 regions. TCRdb reprocessed the multiplex PCR reads via MiXCR and lists one record per CDR3 protein. The sample contains 200,000 to 300,000 distinct CDR3 sequences, around 21% of which appear only once. This sample's time point: newly diagnosed GD, antithyroid drugs for less than 3 months. Generation of the TCR library employed RNA extracted from PBMCs. The sample was peripheral blood mononuclear cells (PBMCs), taken at new diagnosis, from a patient treated with antithyroid drugs. These receptors came from a female donor with Graves disease.

This clonotype was detected many times. This chain joins TRBV4-2 and TRBJ2-2, with D unresolved. CDR3 length: 17 residues. Deletions cut 0 bases from V and 8 bases from J, with 19 bases between. CDR1 and CDR2 (germline): LGHNA, YNFKEQ. The CDR3 sequence: CASSQDPAPGIGGELFF. CDR3 nucleotide sequence: TGTGCCAGCAGCCAAGATCCGGCCCCCGGCATTGGTGGGGAGCTGTTTTTT.

This clonotype was seen a few times. V and J are TRBV9 and TRBJ2-2, with 7 bases fitting TRBD2. V shed 4 bases and J 5 bases; nucleotides not matched to a gene: 11. Germline V gives CDR1 SGDLS, CDR2 YYNGEE. This CDR3 region has 16 residues. In DNA, the CDR3 is TGTGCCAGCAGCCCCCGGGACTATTTGGGTACCGGGGAGCTGTTTTTT. Amino acids: CASSPRDYLGTGELFF. The variable domain in full, with the rest retrieved from reference TRBV9 and TRBJ2-2, is DSGVTQTPKHLITATGQRVTLRCSPRSGDLSVYWYQQSLDQGLQFLIQYYNGEERAKGNILERFSAQQFPDLHSELNLSSLELGDSALYFCASSPRDYLGTGELFFGEGSRLTVL.

Notes on this clonotype: Since a far larger clone is one base different, this is likely a read error. The chain is built from TRBV7-9 and TRBJ1-1; D is unclear. The length of the CDR3 is 14 residues. Germline assignment: CDR1 SEHNR and CDR2 FQNEAQ (reference sequence). The DNA of the CDR3 is TGTGCCAGCAGCCCTAGGGCAGCGAACGCTGAAGCTTTCTTT. Its translation is CASSPRAANAEAFF.

Many counts were recorded for this clonotype. The rearrangement joins TRBV10-3 to TRBJ1-5; 9 bases fit TRBD1. This CDR3 contains 13 residues. J was trimmed by 4 bases and V by 11 bases; bases with no gene match: 6. Germline V CDR1 and CDR2: ENHRY, SYGVKD. Here the CDR3 reads CAVGGTGNQPQHF. CDR3 sequence (DNA): TGTGCCGTGGGGGGGACAGGGAATCAGCCCCAGCATTTT.

A few counts support this clonotype. V usage is TRBV11-2 and J usage is TRBJ2-1; possibly TRBD1 for D (6 bases). The germline V and J ends were trimmed by 3 bases and 8 bases, with 14 bases remaining between them. This CDR3 is built from 14 residues. Germline V gives CDR1 SGHAT, CDR2 FQNNGV. CDR3 sequence: CASSFQGTSDEQFF. The CDR3 DNA reads as TGTGCCAGCAGCTTCCAGGGGACAAGCGATGAGCAGTTCTTC.

Many counts were recorded for this clonotype. This chain connects TRBV7-2 to TRBJ1-4; 7 bases match TRBD1. The CDR3 sequence is 14 residues long. The trim removed 4 bases at V and 8 bases at J, leaving 7 bases unmatched. Germline-derived CDR1 and CDR2 are SGHTA and FQGNSA. The CDR3 region is CASSWSRGNEKLFF. The CDR3 nucleotides are TGTGCCAGCAGCTGGAGCAGGGGGAACGAAAAACTGTTTTTT.

The sample holds many counts of this clonotype. The chain combines TRBV6-1 with TRBJ1-1; maybe TRBD1 (6 bases). V was trimmed by 6 bases and J by 2 bases, leaving 10 bases between them. The CDR3 consists of 13 residues. CDR1 MNHNS and CDR2 SASEGT come from the germline V gene. This CDR3 is CASRDSENTEAFF. As DNA, the CDR3 is TGTGCCAGCAGGGACAGCGAAAACACTGAAGCTTTCTTT.

This clonotype was seen just once. One base separates it from a far larger clone, so it is likely a read error. The chain joins TRBV11-3 to TRBJ2-1, with 10 bases fitting TRBD1. Germline V gene sequence: CDR1 SGHNT, CDR2 YENEEA. V shed 4 bases, J shed 5 bases, and the junction held 8 bases outside the gene matches. The CDR3 is 16 residues long. This chain's CDR3 is CASSSDRGGLDNEQFF. Written as DNA, the CDR3 is TGTGCCAGCAGCTCGGACAGGGGGGGTTTGGACAATGAGCAGTTCTTC.

This clonotype occurred a few times. Its ends do not fully match the called genes, so a read error is possible. The chain has TRBV12-3 or TRBV12-4 and TRBJ2-5; D is possibly TRBD2 (5 bases). The length of the CDR3 is 15 residues. The CDR3 spells CASNLAHGSQGTQYF. The DNA for the CDR3 is TGTGCCAGCAATTTAGCGCACGGGTCCCAAGGGACCCAGTACTTC.

As regards this clonotype: A far larger clone differs by one base, so this is likely a read error. The chain uses TRBV4-2 and TRBJ2-7; no reliable D call. CDR1 and CDR2 from the germline V gene are LGHNA and YNFKEQ. This CDR3 contains 13 residues. Trimming removed 5 bases at V and 3 bases at J, with 11 bases between. The DNA for the CDR3 is TGTGCCAGCAGCTTACCCTACGACTACGAGCAGTACTTC. Translated: CASSLPYDYEQYF.

CDR3 residues: CASSLVSGGADTDTQYF. The CDR3 bases are TGTGCCAGCAGCTTAGTTAGCGGGGGGGCCGACACAGATACGCAGTATTTT. The gene calls are TRBV7-2 and TRBJ2-3, with 11 bases identical to TRBD2. CDR3 length: 17 amino acids. The V gene's germline CDR1 is SGHTA and CDR2 FQGNSA. The J segment lost 2 bases and the V segment lost 1 base, leaving 5 bases of the junction unmatched.

This clonotype was picked up many times. The junction departs from the called germline gene at one end, perhaps through a read error. The J gene is TRBJ2-7, the V gene TRBV11-1; a weak D match, TRBD1 (6 bases). Germline V gene lookup returns CDR1 SGHAT and CDR2 FQDESV (reference sequence). The CDR3 is 15 residues long. The CDR3 protein is CASSLRQGTSYEQYF. The CDR3, as DNA: TGCGCCAGCAGCTTGCGTCAGGGGACATCATACGAGCAGTACTTC.

This clonotype has ten or more counts. The chain combines TRBV12-3 or TRBV12-4 with TRBJ2-7, with D possibly called TRBD1 or TRBD2 (5 bases each). V dropped 3 bases and J dropped 3 bases, with 9 bases sitting between them. The CDR3 loop spans 13 amino acids. DNA of the CDR3: TGTGCCAGCAGTTTTCAGGGAGTCTACGAGCAGTACTTC. Translating it yields CASSFQGVYEQYF.

A word on this clonotype: This could be a read error, since a much larger clone is one nucleotide away. The rearrangement joins TRBV2 to TRBJ2-1; possibly TRBD1 for D (5 bases). CDR3 size: 17 residues. V dropped 3 bases and J dropped 5 bases, with 20 bases sitting between them. In germline, CDR1 is SNHLY, CDR2 FYNNEI. DNA of the CDR3: TGTGCCAGCAGTGACCCTTCCGGAGCAGGGCGGAACAATGAGCAGTTCTTC. Protein: CASSDPSGAGRNNEQFF.

V usage is TRBV20-1 and J usage is TRBJ1-2, with 7 bases lining up with TRBD1. Germline trimming cut 2 bases from V and 5 bases from J; bases unmatched to any gene: 5. This CDR3 contains 13 residues. From germline, CDR1 is DFQATT and CDR2 SNEGSKA (reference sequence). The CDR3 region is CSARRDSEYGYTF. CDR3 nucleotide sequence: TGCAGTGCTAGAAGGGACAGCGAATATGGCTACACCTTC.

This clonotype was counted many times. This rearrangement joins TRBV18 to TRBJ2-1, with TRBD1 identical over 9 bases. Germline CDR1 KGHSH, CDR2 LQKENI. J lost 6 bases, V lost 0 bases, and 6 bases had no gene match. This CDR3 is 16 amino acids long. The CDR3 loop is CASSPPFGTGTNEQFF. Here the CDR3 DNA reads TGTGCCAGCTCACCACCATTCGGGACAGGGACCAATGAGCAGTTCTTC.

On this clonotype: Since a much larger clone is just one base distant, this may be a read error. V usage is TRBV6-9 and J usage is TRBJ1-2, with a weak D call TRBD1 (6 bases). This CDR3 region has 14 residues. The germline CDR1 and CDR2 sequences are MNHGY and SVAAGI. Trimming cost V 3 bases and J 5 bases, with 13 bases left between them. CDR3 nucleotide sequence: TGTGCCAGCAGTTACAAGTCTCAGGGGTATGGCTACACCTTC. It yields the protein CASSYKSQGYGYTF.

Many counts were recorded for this clonotype. The V call is TRBV20-1, the J call TRBJ2-7; 8 bases fit TRBD2. The trim removed 2 bases at V and 0 bases at J, leaving 3 bases unmatched. Germline CDR1 reads DFQATT; CDR2 reads SNEGSKA (reference sequence). The CDR3 spans 14 residues. CDR3 amino acids: CSARTGTSSYEQYF. CDR3 coding DNA: TGCAGTGCTAGAACCGGGACTAGCTCCTACGAGCAGTACTTC.

This clonotype was observed at least ten times. The chain couples TRBV7-2 to TRBJ2-7; possibly TRBD1 for D (7 bases). Trimming took 5 bases from V and 3 from J, leaving 14 bases between them. Germline V gives CDR1 SGHTA, CDR2 FQGNSA. The CDR3 runs 14 residues. The CDR3 spells CASSRRDRYYEQYF. The CDR3 region has the DNA TGTGCCAGCAGCCGGCGGGACAGATACTACGAGCAGTACTTC.

About this clonotype itself: The junction and the germline gene differ at one end; a read error may be behind it. CDR3 amino acids: CASKRDPGSDTQYF. The DNA for the CDR3 is TGTGCAAGTAAAAGGGATCCGGGTTCAGATACGCAGTATTTT. The chain couples TRBV19 to TRBJ2-3, with D hard to call. This CDR3 has 14 residues. Germline lookup yields CDR1 LNHDA and CDR2 SQIVND (reference sequence).

This clonotype has only a few counts. A much larger clonotype is one base distant, so this may be a read error. This chain uses TRBV2 with TRBJ2-1; 11 nucleotides match TRBD2. Germline CDR1 SNHLY, CDR2 FYNNEI. This CDR3 spans 19 amino acids. In nucleotides, the CDR3 is TGTGCCAGCAGCCCACCCCCCCAGATAGCGGGAGGGTCCTACAATGAGCGGTTCTTC. This gives the protein CASSPPPQIAGGSYNERFF.

V is TRBV6-2 or TRBV6-3 and J is TRBJ2-5; 7 bases line up with TRBD2. The CDR3 loop spans 15 amino acids. Germline CDR1 reads MNHEY; CDR2 reads SVGEGT. Germline trimming cut 4 bases from V and 6 bases from J; bases unmatched to any gene: 11. The CDR3 DNA is TGTGCCAGCAGTTCACTTCTAGCGGAACGGAAGACCCAGTACTTC. Translation gives CASSSLLAERKTQYF.